The subject of this entry is one T cell receptor (beta chain). Its antigen is not identified. Drawing of blood for sampling happened at baseline, at cycle 4 day 1, and at cycle 7 day 1. The data were obtained in a study of OX40 agonist ivuxolimab in advanced cancers. Study in general: Ivuxolimab was delivered to patients intravenously every 2 weeks at doses spanning 0.01 to 10 mg/kg. Whole-study findings and limits: With doses of 0.1 to 3.0 mg/kg, CD4+ and CD8+ blood T cells had undergone clonal expansion by week 6. Expanded peripheral T cell antigen specificity was not determined.

Method: immunoSEQ multiplex PCR; TCRdb's copy keeps in-frame clones and lacks some. The sample has around 60,000 clones; around 90% are singletons. The starting material was CD4+ or CD8+ T cells sorted from blood, obtained in a trial of the OX40 agonist ivuxolimab. The origin of this receptor is an adult with an advanced solid tumor such as melanoma, head and neck, liver or kidney cancer.

CDR3 loop: CAMGLAGDEQFF. CDR3 nucleotide sequence: TGTGCCATGGGGCTAGCGGGGGATGAGCAGTTCTTC. The chain employs TRBV10-3 and TRBJ2-1; 10 bases are a match to TRBD2. This CDR3 has 12 residues. CDR1 ENHRY and CDR2 SYGVKD come from the germline V gene. After removal of 9 bases from V and 8 bases from J, the junction contained 4 bases not matched to a gene.